This T cell receptor (beta chain) derives from a study of cytomegalovirus exposure and HLA in healthy donors. TCRdb keeps only in-frame clones here, not all; method: immunoSEQ multiplex PCR. The table has 140,000 or so clones, about 91% seen once; the top ten hold about 10%. This receptor was taken from a young woman in good health and CMV-seropositive. The material sequenced was PBMCs.

This chain's CDR3 is CASSQRVVGEKLFF. The CDR3 DNA sequence: TGTGCCAGCAGCCAGAGGGTGGTCGGTGAAAAACTGTTTTTT. The J gene is TRBJ1-4, the V gene TRBV28, with D uncertain. Germline loops: CDR1 MDHEN, CDR2 SYDVKM. CDR3 length: 14 residues. Trimming left V 6 bases short and J 7 bases short, with 15 bases between.